This entry concerns a single T cell receptor beta chain. Its antigen remains unknown. Other DNA sequences from this sample encode an identical CDR3 as well. This record comes from a study of shared clonotypes between healthy human individuals. Selected positively for CCR7 and CD45RO-negative, naive CD8 cells excluded terminally differentiated effector memory CD45RA+ cells. Study-level points and caveats: Shared clonotypes: about 5% naive CD4, 3.5% to 4% naive CD8, 2.3% memory CD4, approximately 0.37% memory CD8. Represented genetic and exposure-history diversity was restricted by having few donors.

Several immunoSEQ plates held equal portions of the genomic DNA taken from each subset. TCRdb's copy holds only in-frame clones and misses some; the assay was immunoSEQ multiplex PCR. This repertoire shows approximately 2,200,000 clones, around 93% found once; its top ten account for 1.5% to 2%. Germline V lookup: CDR1 MDHEN, CDR2 SYDVKM. There are 11 residues in the CDR3. Trimming stripped 5 bases from V and 7 bases from J, with 8 bases between. The J gene is TRBJ1-1, the V gene TRBV28; D is unresolved. What was sequenced was naive CD8+ T cells from PBMCs. The sequence was collected from a man aged 18 to 29 in good health. Some clones in this sample may be carry-over from other donors' samples. CDR3 nucleotide sequence: TGTGCCAGCAGTCCGCAGAGTGAAGCTTTCTTT. Protein product: CASSPQSEAFF.